Below, 28 T cell receptor beta chains from the same sample are listed, as sequenced in a study of shared clonotypes between healthy human individuals. Here immunoSEQ multiplex PCR was the method, and the copy in TCRdb shows in-frame clones only, minus some. The data show some 1.4 million clones, with roughly 96% seen just once and 1% to 1.5% held by the top ten. The sample was naive CD4+ T cells sorted from blood. The subset: CD45RA+ positively selected. Receptor source: a man aged 30-40 years in good health.

This chain links TRBV5-4 with TRBJ1-4, with D possibly being TRBD1 (6 bases). Germline CDR1 and CDR2: SGHNT and YYREEE (reference sequence). The CDR3 is made up of 15 amino acids. V was trimmed by 3 bases and J by 4 bases, leaving 13 bases between them. The CDR3 region has the DNA TGTGCCAGCAGCTCAAAGACAGGCAATAATGAAAAACTGTTTTTT. Residues: CASSSKTGNNEKLFF.

The chain has TRBV5-4 and TRBJ1-1; TRBD1 is a possible D gene (5 bases). CDR3 length: 15 residues. Germline lookup yields CDR1 SGHNT and CDR2 YYREEE (reference sequence). V shed 4 bases and J shed 0 bases, with 13 bases lying between them. CDR3 nucleotides: TGTGCCAGCAGCCGCGCGGGGGGGATGAACACTGAAGCTTTCTTT. The encoded protein is CASSRAGGMNTEAFF.

This rearrangement joins TRBV5-1 to TRBJ2-1; no firm D call. Trimming stripped 0 bases from V and 8 bases from J, with 21 bases between. The length of the CDR3 is 17 residues. The V gene's germline CDR1 is SGHRS and CDR2 YFSETQ. The CDR3 here is CASSLGVRIGIRDEQFF. The CDR3 DNA is TGCGCCAGCAGCTTGGGGGTTCGGATAGGGATTAGGGATGAGCAGTTCTTC. Full variable domain (outside the CDR3, taken from reference TRBV5-1 and TRBJ2-1): KAGVTQTPRYLIKTRGQQVTLSCSPISGHRSVSWYQQTPGQGLQFLFEYFSETQRNKGNFPGRFSGRQFSNSRSEMNVSTLELGDSALYLCASSLGVRIGIRDEQFFGPGTRLTVL.

V usage is TRBV5-1 and J usage is TRBJ2-1; 9 positions match TRBD2. The junction had 15 bases not matched to a gene; V was cut back by 4 bases and J by 7 bases. CDR1 and CDR2 from the germline V gene are SGHRS and YFSETQ. This CDR3 has 17 residues. Written as DNA, the CDR3 is TGCGCCAGCAGCCCTGGTGATAGCGGGAGTAGACCAAATGAGCAGTTCTTC. This sequence encodes CASSPGDSGSRPNEQFF.

This chain uses TRBV5-4 with TRBJ2-3, with D tentatively TRBD2 (6 bases). The germline V gene encodes CDR1 SGHNT and CDR2 YYREEE (reference sequence). CDR3 length: 16 residues. V dropped 4 bases and J dropped 0 bases, with 15 bases sitting between them. The CDR3 sequence: CASSRAGTQSTDTQYF. The CDR3 nucleotides read TGTGCCAGCAGCCGCGCCGGGACTCAGAGCACAGATACGCAGTATTTT.

In this sample, this clone turned up a few times. The same CDR3 can be traced to other DNA sequences in this sample. This chain joins TRBV7-2 and TRBJ2-7; 9 positions match TRBD1. The CDR3 covers 15 residues. The J segment lost 3 bases and the V segment lost 1 base, leaving 4 bases of the junction unmatched. Germline loops: CDR1 SGHTA, CDR2 FQGNSA. CDR3 in DNA: TGTGCCAGCAGCTTAGGGGGACAGGGATTCTACGAGCAGTACTTC. It is translated as CASSLGGQGFYEQYF.

About this clone itself: Other DNA sequences in this sample translate to the same CDR3. This sequence joins TRBV7-2 and TRBJ1-1; D ambiguous. Germline V gene data show CDR1 as SGHTA and CDR2 as FQGNSA. This CDR3 is 13 amino acids long. Trimming pared 1 base from V and 1 base from J, leaving 4 bases between. The CDR3 is CASSLERNTEAFF. The CDR3, as DNA: TGTGCCAGCAGCTTAGAGCGGAACACTGAAGCTTTCTTT.

As for this clone: Other nucleotide sequences from this sample produce the same CDR3. V is TRBV5-4 and J is TRBJ1-1; D is unresolved. The CDR3 spans 14 residues. Trimming removed 4 bases from V and 0 bases from J, with 10 bases in between. Germline V gene data show CDR1 as SGHNT and CDR2 as YYREEE (reference sequence). The CDR3 sequence: CASSPWTVNTEAFF. DNA of the CDR3: TGTGCCAGCAGCCCGTGGACGGTGAACACTGAAGCTTTCTTT.

The gene calls are TRBV18 and TRBJ2-7, with 7 nucleotides matching TRBD2. Germline values: CDR1 KGHSH, CDR2 LQKENI. The J segment lost 3 bases and the V segment lost 0 bases, leaving 8 bases of the junction unmatched. The CDR3 is 16 residues long. CDR3 residues: CASSPPAPSGNYEQYF. As DNA, the CDR3 is TGTGCCAGCTCACCACCGGCGCCTAGCGGAAACTACGAGCAGTACTTC.

The V call is TRBV21-1, the J call TRBJ2-4; TRBD2 reflects the table's D call only, with no check against the DNA. TRBV21-1 has pseudogene status. The CDR3 loop spans 15 amino acids. Here the CDR3 DNA reads TGTGCCAGCAGCACGTCCCGGTCGGCCAAAAACATTCAGTACTTC. Its translation: CASSTSRSAKNIQYF.

The rearrangement joins TRBV14 to TRBJ2-7; TRBD2 matches 11 bases. V shed 5 bases, J shed 3 bases, and the junction held 21 bases outside the gene matches. Germline assignment: CDR1 SGHDN and CDR2 FVKESK. This CDR3 comprises 20 residues. The CDR3 DNA reads TGTGCCAGCAGCTATCAGAAAGGGCAACTAGCGGGAGATGGTAACTACGAGCAGTACTTC. It codes for CASSYQKGQLAGDGNYEQYF.

This clone appeared a single time. The chain employs TRBV18 and TRBJ1-1; the match to TRBD1 covers 7 bases. The CDR3 spans 18 residues. With V trimmed by 3 bases and J by 4 bases, 17 bases remained unmatched. Per germline, CDR1 KGHSH and CDR2 LQKENI. The CDR3 nucleotides read TGTGCCAGCTCACCCTTGCTACTCGGGACAGAGGTTGGCACTGAAGCTTTCTTT. Amino acid sequence: CASSPLLLGTEVGTEAFF.

The chain links TRBV9 to TRBJ2-7, with 9 bases aligning to TRBD2. Germline CDR1 and CDR2: SGDLS and YYNGEE. CDR3 length: 15 residues. Trimming at V came to 2 bases and at J to 7 bases, leaving 10 bases not matched to a gene. CDR3 sequence reads: CASSVASGMFGEQYF. CDR3 sequence (DNA): TGTGCCAGCAGCGTTGCTAGCGGGATGTTCGGGGAGCAGTACTTC.

The chain is built from TRBV7-8 and TRBJ2-2; D is undetermined. Per the germline V gene, CDR1 is SGHVS and CDR2 is FQNEAQ. This CDR3 region has 14 residues. V was shortened by 2 bases and J by 6 bases, with 10 bases between the two germline ends. The CDR3 region is CASSLLQRAGELFF. The CDR3 DNA reads as TGTGCCAGCAGCTTACTTCAGCGTGCCGGGGAGCTGTTTTTT.

The V and J genes are TRBV27 and TRBJ2-2; D unresolved. V dropped 2 bases and J dropped 0 bases, with 7 bases sitting between them. This CDR3 is 15 amino acids long. Germline CDR1 MNHEY, CDR2 SMNVEV (reference sequence). CDR3 DNA: TGTGCCAGCAGTTTACAGCCCTCGAACACCGGGGAGCTGTTTTTT. It specifies CASSLQPSNTGELFF.

The gene calls are TRBV28 and TRBJ2-4; TRBD2 is a possible D gene (5 bases). Germline assignment: CDR1 MDHEN and CDR2 SYDVKM. The CDR3 is 13 residues long. Trimming stripped 6 bases from V and 5 bases from J, with 11 bases between. CDR3 DNA: TGTGCCAGCAGCCCCACCGGGGAAAACATTCAGTACTTC. Its translation: CASSPTGENIQYF.

The CDR3, as DNA: TGTGCCAGCAGCTTAGAGGCAGCGTATGGCTACACCTTC. Translated, it gives CASSLEAAYGYTF. The chain joins TRBV7-9 to TRBJ1-2; no clear D. The V gene's germline CDR1 is SEHNR and CDR2 FQNEAQ (reference sequence). CDR3 length equals 13 residues. V gave up 1 base and J gave up 5 bases, with 8 bases separating them.

The CDR3 DNA is TGCGCCAGCAGCTTGGACAGGGGCTGGGACGAGCAGTACTTC. Translation gives CASSLDRGWDEQYF. This rearrangement joins TRBV5-1 to TRBJ2-7, with 7 nucleotides matching TRBD1. Germline assignment: CDR1 SGHRS and CDR2 YFSETQ. Unmatched junction bases numbered 5, after V lost 0 bases and J lost 5 bases. The CDR3 is 14 amino acids. Supplemented by reference TRBV5-1 and TRBJ2-7, the full variable domain reads KAGVTQTPRYLIKTRGQQVTLSCSPISGHRSVSWYQQTPGQGLQFLFEYFSETQRNKGNFPGRFSGRQFSNSRSEMNVSTLELGDSALYLCASSLDRGWDEQYFGPGTRLTVT.

The CDR3 coding sequence is TGTGCCACCAGCAGAGATCTCAGCGTGGGGCCGATCAGCTACGAGCAGTACTTC. This codes for CATSRDLSVGPISYEQYF. This chain uses TRBV15 with TRBJ2-7, with D possibly matching TRBD1 (5 bases). Deletions cut 0 bases from V and 3 bases from J, with 21 bases between. The CDR3 totals 18 residues. Germline lookup yields CDR1 LNHNV and CDR2 YYDKDF (reference sequence).

The V and J genes are TRBV28 and TRBJ1-5; D is uncertain. This CDR3 has 16 residues. V was clipped by 1 base and J by 1 base, with 11 bases between them. Germline assignment: CDR1 MDHEN and CDR2 SYDVKM. CDR3: CASSLFSWLSNQPQHF. The CDR3 DNA reads as TGTGCCAGCAGTTTATTTTCATGGCTGAGCAATCAGCCCCAGCATTTT. Filled out from reference TRBV28 and TRBJ1-5, the complete variable domain reads DVKVTQSSRYLVKRTGEKVFLECVQDMDHENMFWYRQDPGLGLRLIYFSYDVKMKEKGDIPEGYSVSREKKERFSLILESASTNQTSMYLCASSLFSWLSNQPQHFGDGTRLSIL.

The chain carries TRBV7-9 and TRBJ2-1; 8 nucleotides line up with TRBD2. The CDR3 loop spans 15 amino acids. CDR1 is SEHNR and CDR2 is FQNEAQ in the germline V gene (reference sequence). V was pared by 5 bases and J by 5 bases, with 8 bases of the junction left unmatched. This CDR3 is CASSRISGINNEQFF. In nucleotides, the CDR3 is TGTGCCAGCAGCCGGATTAGCGGGATCAACAATGAGCAGTTCTTC.

The rearrangement joins TRBV6-6 to TRBJ2-7, with 7 bases identical to TRBD1. The CDR3 has 15 residues. The V segment lost 8 bases and the J segment 2 bases; nucleotides outside the gene matches: 12. Germline V CDR1 and CDR2: MNHNY, SVGAGI (reference sequence). The CDR3 loop reads CASAGGLRSTYEQYF. CDR3 nucleotides: TGTGCCAGCGCAGGGGGTCTACGCTCCACCTACGAGCAGTACTTC.

V and J are TRBV11-2 and TRBJ2-1, with a weak D call TRBD1 (6 bases). Germline-derived CDR1 and CDR2 are SGHAT and FQNNGV. The CDR3 contains 17 residues. Trimming pared 4 bases from V and 5 bases from J, leaving 21 bases between. The CDR3 sequence: CASSSQGVAHSDNEQFF. The CDR3 region has the DNA TGTGCCAGCAGCTCACAGGGTGTGGCACACAGCGACAATGAGCAGTTCTTC.

This clone came up once. The chain carries TRBV14 and TRBJ1-4; D might be TRBD1 (5 bases). The CDR3 extends over 16 amino acids. V was cut by 0 bases and J by 5 bases, with 13 bases left in between. Germline-derived CDR1 and CDR2 are SGHDN and FVKESK. The CDR3 loop is CASSQDRGALNEKLFF. The CDR3, as DNA: TGTGCCAGCAGCCAAGACCGGGGCGCCCTCAATGAAAAACTGTTTTTT.

On this clone itself: The same CDR3 also results from other DNA sequences found in this sample. The chain employs TRBV5-1 and TRBJ1-1; 7 positions agree with TRBD1. The germline V gene encodes CDR1 SGHRS and CDR2 YFSETQ. The length of the CDR3 is 15 residues. Trimming at V came to 0 bases and at J to 2 bases, leaving 4 bases not matched to a gene. The CDR3 nucleotides are TGCGCCAGCAGCTTGGGGGGACAGCTAAACACTGAAGCTTTCTTT. Encoded protein: CASSLGGQLNTEAFF.

The V and J genes are TRBV7-9 and TRBJ2-5; D gene unclear. V was trimmed by 4 bases and J by 0 bases, leaving 12 bases between them. Germline CDR1 and CDR2: SEHNR and FQNEAQ (reference sequence). The CDR3 totals 15 residues. CDR3 nucleotide sequence: TGTGCCAGCAGCTACCCAACAGCGTACCAAGAGACCCAGTACTTC. Translation gives CASSYPTAYQETQYF.

The CDR3 DNA follows: TGTGCCAGTCGCCTACTAGCGGGACGAAATGAGCAGTTCTTC. Encoded protein: CASRLLAGRNEQFF. V is TRBV19 and J is TRBJ2-1; TRBD2 matches at 10 bases. V gave up 8 bases and J gave up 7 bases; unmatched junction bases: 8. The CDR3 runs 14 residues. Germline V lookup: CDR1 LNHDA, CDR2 SQIVND (reference sequence). Full variable domain (remainder filled in from reference TRBV19 and TRBJ2-1): DGGITQSPKYLFRKEGQNVTLSCEQNLNHDAMYWYRQDPGQGLRLIYYSQIVNDFQKGDIAEGYSVSREKKESFPLTVTSAQKNPTAFYLCASRLLAGRNEQFFGPGTRLTVL.

This chain links TRBV5-6 with TRBJ2-7; D might be TRBD1 or TRBD2, each matching 5 bases. CDR1 and CDR2 from the germline V gene are SGHDT and YYEEEE. There are 12 residues in the CDR3. V was trimmed by 2 bases and J by 7 bases, leaving 10 bases between them. The CDR3 DNA follows: TGTGCCAGCAGCTTTGGGGGTTGGGAGCAGTACTTC. Its protein product is CASSFGGWEQYF.